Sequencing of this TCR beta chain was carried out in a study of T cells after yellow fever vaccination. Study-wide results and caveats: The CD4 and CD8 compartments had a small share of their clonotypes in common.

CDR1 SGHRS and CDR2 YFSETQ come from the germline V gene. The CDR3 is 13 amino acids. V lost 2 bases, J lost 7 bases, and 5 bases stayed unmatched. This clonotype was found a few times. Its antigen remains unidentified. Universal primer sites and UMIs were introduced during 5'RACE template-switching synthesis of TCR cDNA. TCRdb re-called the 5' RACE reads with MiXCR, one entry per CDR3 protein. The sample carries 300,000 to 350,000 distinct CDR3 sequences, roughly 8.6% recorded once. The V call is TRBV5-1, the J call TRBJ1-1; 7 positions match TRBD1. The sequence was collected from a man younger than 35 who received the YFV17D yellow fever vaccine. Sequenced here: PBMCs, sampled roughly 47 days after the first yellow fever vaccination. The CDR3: CASSFNRGGEAFF. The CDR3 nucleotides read TGCGCCAGCAGCTTTAACAGGGGCGGTGAAGCTTTCTTT.